This T cell receptor (beta chain) emerged from a study of OX40 agonist ivuxolimab in advanced cancers. As for the study in general: Across the patients, intravenous ivuxolimab was delivered every 2 weeks at 0.01 to 10 mg/kg.

A word on this clone: As yet, its antigen is unknown.

The data were produced by immunoSEQ multiplex PCR, yet TCRdb's version contains in-frame clones alone and is incomplete. This sample has roughly 61,000 clones, with 70% to 90% found just once. Study-wide results and limits: Patients with a partial response at 0.1-3.0 mg/kg had among the lowest clonal expansion. Clonal expansion was seen in CD4+ and CD8+ blood T cells by week 6 at 0.1 to 3.0 mg/kg.

Anyone with autoimmune disease history or systemic immunosuppression was excluded. The junction had 4 bases not matched to a gene; V was cut back by 7 bases and J by 3 bases. The germline CDR1 and CDR2 sequences are MNHNS and SASEGT. This CDR3 spans 13 amino acids. J is TRBJ2-7 and V is TRBV6-1; 9 nucleotides match TRBD2. The clonotype comes from an adult with an advanced solid tumor such as melanoma, head and neck, liver or kidney cancer. This material consisted of CD4+ or CD8+ T cells sorted from blood, taken in a trial of the OX40 agonist ivuxolimab. The CDR3 DNA sequence: TGTGCCAGCATGGCGGGAGGGCTCTACGAGCAGTACTTC. It translates to CASMAGGLYEQYF.